The clone carrying this T cell receptor beta chain was picked up one time. The antigen remains undetermined. This entry comes from a study of T cell responses to AZD1222 COVID-19 vaccine. Overall study findings and caveats: Donors were largely white British and mainly female; clonal diversity was possibly underestimated. Seropositivity was recorded at baseline in only a handful of AZD1222 recipients. The breadth and depth of Spike-specific TCRs increased once two AZD1222 doses had been given.

This CDR3 region has 15 residues. Trimming cost V 7 bases and J 6 bases; bases outside gene matches: 10. Germline loops: CDR1 MNHEY, CDR2 SVGAGI. TCRdb keeps only in-frame clones here, not all; method: immunoSEQ multiplex PCR. The sample contains about 85,000 clones, 86% of which appear only once. Sample: peripheral blood, taken on day 0 of AZD1222 vaccination. The V gene is TRBV6-5, the J gene TRBJ2-7; 12 bases are shared with TRBD2. The receptor was isolated from an adult in good health. CDR3 in amino acids: CASTNPSGRAAEQYF. The CDR3 DNA reads TGTGCCAGCACCAACCCTAGCGGGAGGGCCGCCGAGCAGTACTTC.